This T cell receptor (beta chain) was captured in a study of blood T cells in healthy people across ages. This clonotype was observed a handful of times. Then a second PCR, running about 6 to 12 cycles, was carried out with a sample-barcoded 5' primer and a J-beta primer mix. TCRdb re-analysed the 5' RACE reads in MiXCR, keeping a single row per CDR3 protein. This sample carries 900,000 to 950,000 distinct CDR3 sequences, around 29% of them seen once, and the ten largest clones take more than 8.5%. V lost 7 bases, J lost 4 bases, and 10 bases lay in between. This CDR3 comprises 13 residues. Germline-derived CDR1 and CDR2 are MNHEY and SVGEGT. This same sample was also part of a study on T cells of mothers and their children.

V is TRBV6-2 or TRBV6-3 and J is TRBJ2-2; TRBD2 might be the D (5 bases). The source is a woman between 40 and 55 years old in good health. Sequences were obtained from blood. The CDR3, as DNA: TGTGCCAGCAAAGACGAGGGCACCGGGGAGCTGTTTTTT. Residues: CASKDEGTGELFF.